The next 29 T cell receptor beta chains were all read from a single sample in a study. TCRdb reprocessed the RT-PCR reads via MiXCR and lists one record per CDR3 protein. This table has about 680,000 distinct CDR3 sequences, 14% appearing once. Input material: memory CD4+ T cells from blood. All receptors come from a female donor in good health, serving as a healthy control.

The chain couples TRBV2 to TRBJ2-5; D not certain. Germline V CDR1 and CDR2: SNHLY, FYNNEI. This CDR3 is 14 amino acids long. Trimming left V 2 bases short and J 5 bases short, with 12 bases between. The CDR3 is CASSEQPWGETQYF. The DNA for the CDR3 is TGTGCCAGCAGTGAACAGCCCTGGGGTGAGACCCAGTACTTC. The whole variable domain, remainder taken from reference TRBV2 and TRBJ2-5, is EPEVTQTPSHQVTQMGQEVILRCVPISNHLYFYWYRQILGQKVEFLVSFYNNEISEKSEIFDDQFSVERPDGSNFTLKIRSTKLEDSAMYFCASSEQPWGETQYFGPGTRLLVL.

This clonotype has more than one count but fewer than ten. This rearrangement joins TRBV4-1 to TRBJ2-5; D might be TRBD2 (5 bases). V was pared by 2 bases and J by 4 bases, with 17 bases between. In germline, CDR1 is MGHRA, CDR2 YSYEKL. CDR3 length: 16 amino acids. The CDR3 region has the DNA TGCGCCAGCAGCCAATCTGGCACGGACTCAATAGAGACCCAGTACTTC. Its protein product is CASSQSGTDSIETQYF.

V is TRBV18 and J is TRBJ2-1; maybe TRBD2 (6 bases). This CDR3 has 13 amino acids. Germline V gives CDR1 KGHSH, CDR2 LQKENI. V lost 1 base and J 8 bases, leaving 9 bases between the germline ends. The CDR3 here is CASSPRPGDEQFF. The DNA for the CDR3 is TGTGCCAGCTCACCACGGCCGGGGGATGAGCAGTTCTTC.

This clonotype was seen more than once but under ten times. This chain connects TRBV24-1 to TRBJ2-1, with D unresolved. Trimming left V 0 bases short and J 0 bases short, with 11 bases between. This CDR3 region has 17 residues. In germline, CDR1 is KGHDR, CDR2 SFDVKD. CDR3 region: CATSDLKGTGSYNEQFF. As DNA, the CDR3 is TGTGCCACCAGTGATTTGAAGGGAACGGGCTCCTACAATGAGCAGTTCTTC.

This clonotype appeared a few times. This chain connects TRBV20-1 to TRBJ2-5; D possibly matches TRBD1 or TRBD2 (5 bases each). The CDR3 is made up of 12 amino acids. Germline V CDR1 and CDR2: DFQATT, SNEGSKA (reference sequence). The ends were cut back, 8 bases at V and 1 base at J, with 11 bases in the middle. The CDR3 DNA is TGCAGTTATGGGACCTCCCAAGAGACCCAGTACTTC. Translating gives CSYGTSQETQYF.

This clonotype was observed at least ten times. The chain is built from TRBV20-1 and TRBJ1-5, with TRBD1 as a possible D gene (5 bases). Trimming removed 2 bases at V and 2 bases at J, with 16 bases between. The germline CDR1 and CDR2 sequences are DFQATT and SNEGSKA (reference sequence). The CDR3 is 16 residues long. CDR3 coding DNA: TGCAGTGCTAGATTCGCAGGGAGGGTTGGCAATCAGCCCCAGCATTTT. It yields the protein CSARFAGRVGNQPQHF.

V is TRBV5-5 and J is TRBJ1-3; no clear D gene. The CDR3 runs to 15 residues. Trimming shortened V by 0 bases and J by 2 bases, and 9 bases separated the two germline ends. Germline CDR1 reads SGHKS; CDR2 reads YYEKEE (reference sequence). The DNA for the CDR3 is TGTGCCAGCAGCTTGGGGCCAGTAGCTGGAAACACCATATATTTT. It yields the protein CASSLGPVAGNTIYF.

As regards this clonotype: At one boundary the junction diverges from the germline segment, which might be a read error. The J gene is TRBJ1-2, the V gene TRBV7-3; TRBD1 might be the D (6 bases). CDR1 is SGHTA and CDR2 is FQGTGA in the germline V gene. The CDR3 is 12 amino acids. The chain's CDR3 is CASSSNGGPHFF. CDR3 sequence (DNA): TGTGCCAGCAGTTCGAATGGGGGGCCCCACTTCTTC.

This clonotype showed up just a few times. This chain connects TRBV20-1 to TRBJ2-3; 13 bases line up with TRBD2. The V and J ends lost 5 bases and 4 bases, in that order; junction bases with no gene match: 0. The CDR3 contains 13 residues. Looked up from germline, CDR1 is DFQATT and CDR2 is SNEGSKA (reference sequence). The CDR3 loop reads CSAGLAGADTQYF. Written as DNA, the CDR3 is TGCAGTGCTGGACTAGCGGGAGCAGATACGCAGTATTTT.

This clonotype was seen more than once but under ten times. The chain links TRBV20-1 to TRBJ1-1, with D tentatively TRBD1 (6 bases). Germline V CDR1 and CDR2: DFQATT, SNEGSKA (reference sequence). This CDR3 is 15 amino acids long. The V end lost 0 bases, the J end lost 1 base, and 12 bases lay between the germline ends. CDR3 amino acids: CSARDPAGANTEAFF. DNA of the CDR3: TGCAGTGCTAGAGATCCGGCAGGGGCGAACACTGAAGCTTTCTTT.

The sample holds a few counts of this clonotype. The chain uses TRBV5-1 and TRBJ2-5, with TRBD1 as a possible D gene (5 bases). Trimming removed 5 bases at V and 5 bases at J, with 13 bases between. CDR1 and CDR2 from the germline V gene are SGHRS and YFSETQ. The CDR3 runs to 13 residues. The CDR3 is CASRIGEEETQYF. CDR3 in DNA: TGCGCCAGCAGAATAGGGGAAGAGGAGACCCAGTACTTC.

This clonotype was seen many times. V gene TRBV20-1 combines with J gene TRBJ1-5; 7 bases align to TRBD1. V lost 1 base and J lost 6; bases outside the gene matches: 9. Germline CDR1 reads DFQATT; CDR2 reads SNEGSKA (reference sequence). The CDR3 loop spans 15 amino acids. The DNA for the CDR3 is TGCAGTGCTAGAGCGTTCGGCAGGGGGTCTCAGCCCCAGCATTTT. Encoded protein: CSARAFGRGSQPQHF.

This clonotype was observed a few times. V usage is TRBV6-6 and J usage is TRBJ2-1, with 9 positions matching TRBD2. There are 16 residues in the CDR3. With 6 bases clipped from V and 8 bases from J, the junction kept 14 bases outside the gene matches. CDR1 is MNHNY and CDR2 is SVGAGI in the germline V gene (reference sequence). The CDR3 reads CASSNLIAGAGDEQFF. In nucleotides, the CDR3 is TGTGCCAGCAGCAACCTTATAGCGGGAGCGGGGGATGAGCAGTTCTTC.

The rearrangement links TRBV7-9 to TRBJ1-1; no clear D. The V gene lost 6 bases and the J gene lost 6 bases, with 14 bases spanning the gap. CDR1 and CDR2 (germline): SEHNR, FQNEAQ (reference sequence). CDR3 size: 13 residues. The CDR3 sequence: CASRSLPAPEAFF. The CDR3 region has the DNA TGTGCCAGCAGGTCCCTTCCTGCCCCTGAAGCTTTCTTT. Combining the CDR3 with reference TRBV7-9 and TRBJ1-1 gives the whole variable domain DTGVSQNPRHKITKRGQNVTFRCDPISEHNRLYWYRQTLGQGPEFLTYFQNEAQLEKSRLLSDRFSAERPKGSFSTLEIQRTEQGDSAMYLCASRSLPAPEAFFGQGTRLTVV.

The J gene is TRBJ1-5, the V gene TRBV7-2, with D possibly being TRBD1 (5 bases). V was cut by 7 bases and J by 1 base, with 14 bases left in between. The CDR3 is 15 residues long. Germline V lookup: CDR1 SGHTA, CDR2 FQGNSA. The CDR3 DNA follows: TGTGCCAGCACTCGTGGGGGGACGAGCAATCAGCCCCAGCATTTT. Its protein product is CASTRGGTSNQPQHF.

There are a few counts of this clonotype. This CDR3 is CASSQVSGVTNEQFF. The CDR3 DNA reads as TGCGCCAGCAGCCAAGTGAGCGGGGTGACAAATGAGCAGTTCTTC. The chain employs TRBV4-1 and TRBJ2-1, with 7 nucleotides matching TRBD2. After removal of 1 base from V and 7 bases from J, the junction contained 7 bases not matched to a gene. The germline V gene encodes CDR1 MGHRA and CDR2 YSYEKL. The CDR3 runs 15 residues.

This clonotype occurred once. This rearrangement joins TRBV18 to TRBJ2-7, with D possibly called TRBD1 or TRBD2 (5 bases each). V was shortened by 9 bases and J by 1 base, with 13 bases between the two germline ends. The V gene's germline CDR1 is KGHSH and CDR2 LQKENI. The CDR3 loop spans 13 amino acids. Written as DNA, the CDR3 is TGTGCCAGTCCACCGGGACCTTCCTACGAGCAGTACTTC. Its protein product is CASPPGPSYEQYF.

The chain is built from TRBV29-1 and TRBJ1-1; possibly TRBD1 for D (5 bases). CDR1 and CDR2 from the germline V gene are SQVTM and ANQGSEA. The V and J ends lost 7 bases and 4 bases respectively, with 13 bases between them. This CDR3 region has 12 residues. This CDR3 reads CSGSQGGTEAFF. In nucleotides, the CDR3 is TGCAGCGGTTCCCAGGGTGGCACTGAAGCTTTCTTT.

The genes are TRBV7-2 and TRBJ2-1, with 13 bases matching TRBD2. Germline V gene sequence: CDR1 SGHTA, CDR2 FQGNSA. This CDR3 region has 18 residues. Trimming removed 5 bases from V and 0 bases from J; junction bases left unmatched: 7. The CDR3: CASSPTSGGRSSYNEQFF. The CDR3 DNA sequence: TGTGCCAGCAGCCCGACTAGCGGGGGGCGTAGCTCCTACAATGAGCAGTTCTTC.

The V and J genes are TRBV6-1 and TRBJ2-2, with 10 bases identical to TRBD1. J gave up 6 bases and V 4 bases, and 5 bases lay outside the gene matches. Germline CDR1 is MNHNS and CDR2 is SASEGT. The CDR3 is 15 amino acids. CDR3 loop: CASSGMTGGAGELFF. In DNA form, the CDR3 reads TGTGCCAGCAGTGGAATGACAGGGGGCGCCGGGGAGCTGTTTTTT.

This clonotype turned up a few times. The rearrangement uses TRBV4-2 and TRBJ1-1, with 7 bases fitting TRBD1. Trimming cost V 1 base and J 1 base; bases outside gene matches: 3. The CDR3 loop spans 15 amino acids. Looked up from germline, CDR1 is LGHNA and CDR2 is YNFKEQ. The CDR3 nucleotides are TGTGCCAGCAGCCAAGTTGCAGGGGGGAACACTGAAGCTTTCTTT. It is translated as CASSQVAGGNTEAFF.

This clonotype was observed many times. The CDR3 region has the DNA TGTGCCAGCAGTGGCTCCGAGCTTCTTTACAATGAGCAGTTCTTC. This encodes CASSGSELLYNEQFF. V and J are TRBV12-3 or TRBV12-4 and TRBJ2-1, with D unclear. Between the trimmed V and J ends, which lost 5 bases and 4 bases, there was a span of 15 bases. The CDR3 runs to 15 residues.

The chain recombines TRBV30 with TRBJ2-2; D gene uncertain. CDR1 is GTSNPN and CDR2 is SVGIG in the germline V gene (reference sequence). V was cut by 0 bases and J by 0 bases, with 8 bases left in between. This CDR3 is built from 15 residues. The CDR3 spells CAWSVAVSNTGELFF. DNA of the CDR3: TGTGCCTGGAGTGTTGCTGTTTCGAACACCGGGGAGCTGTTTTTT. The entire variable domain, with the rest obtained from reference TRBV30 and TRBJ2-2, is as follows: SQTIHQWPATLVQPVGSPLSLECTVEGTSNPNLYWYRQAAGRGLQLLFYSVGIGQISSEVPQNLSASRPQDRQFILSSKKLLLSDSGFYLCAWSVAVSNTGELFFGEGSRLTVL.

This clonotype was found many times. V usage is TRBV7-2 and J usage is TRBJ1-1; D may be TRBD1 (6 bases). CDR1 and CDR2 (germline): SGHTA, FQGNSA. Trimming took 3 bases from V and 4 from J, leaving 12 bases between them. The CDR3 consists of 14 residues. CDR3 in amino acids: CASSLDRRGTEAFF. The CDR3 DNA reads as TGTGCCAGCAGCTTGGACAGACGGGGCACTGAAGCTTTCTTT.

V usage is TRBV20-1 and J usage is TRBJ1-6, with D maybe TRBD1 (5 bases). Germline V gene sequence: CDR1 DFQATT, CDR2 SNEGSKA (reference sequence). This CDR3 contains 14 residues. V was trimmed by 5 bases and J by 4 bases, leaving 12 bases between them. The CDR3 protein is CSAPSSGYNSPLHF. The CDR3 nucleotides read TGCAGTGCTCCTTCGTCAGGGTATAATTCACCCCTCCACTTT.

V and J are TRBV6-5 and TRBJ2-7; TRBD1 aligns across 8 bases. CDR3 length: 15 residues. CDR1 and CDR2 (germline): MNHEY, SVGAGI. The ends lost 0 bases at V and 6 bases at J; junction bases unmatched: 7. CDR3 coding DNA: TGTGCCAGCAGTTACTCCGGGACAGGCACCCCCGAGCAGTACTTC. Its protein is CASSYSGTGTPEQYF.

This clonotype has more than one count but fewer than ten. The chain carries TRBV10-3 and TRBJ1-2, with a tentative D call TRBD1 (6 bases). This CDR3 comprises 15 residues. Trimming took off 5 bases at V and 5 bases at J, with 18 bases between the two ends. Germline V gene data show CDR1 as ENHRY and CDR2 as SYGVKD. The CDR3 loop is CAISSQGSSFYGYTF. CDR3 coding DNA: TGTGCCATCAGTTCTCAGGGGTCCTCCTTTTATGGCTACACCTTC.

This clonotype was picked up a small number of times. This chain connects TRBV7-2 to TRBJ1-1; unclear D gene. The CDR3 is 15 amino acids. V was shortened by 1 base and J by 6 bases, with 15 bases between the two germline ends. Germline V gene data show CDR1 as SGHTA and CDR2 as FQGNSA. CDR3 DNA sequence: TGTGCCAGCAGCTTAGTCGGAGGCCGAGTCGCTGAAGCTTTCTTT. Protein sequence: CASSLVGGRVAEAFF.

The rearrangement joins TRBV5-1 to TRBJ2-2; 14 bases line up with TRBD2. Trimming removed 4 bases from V and 5 bases from J; junction bases left unmatched: 10. CDR1 and CDR2 (germline): SGHRS, YFSETQ. The CDR3 totals 18 residues. The CDR3 loop reads CASSVGLAGVASTGELFF. CDR3 sequence (DNA): TGCGCCAGCAGCGTGGGACTAGCGGGAGTGGCTTCAACCGGGGAGCTGTTTTTT.